These 27 T cell receptor beta chains share one sample of origin, sequenced in a study of CD8 T cells in Susac syndrome. After extraction with the RNeasy kit, 0.5 to 1 ug of the RNA was reverse transcribed using random hexamers. MiXCR, applied by TCRdb to the immunoSEQ multiplex PCR reads, yields one record per CDR3 protein. Here the sample spans some 200,000 distinct CDR3 sequences, more than 90% being singletons. Sequencing was done on a sample of CD4+ T cells from PBMCs. These receptors all come from a human donor with Susac syndrome.

The genes are TRBV5-4 and TRBJ2-1, with D tentatively TRBD1 (6 bases). Germline values: CDR1 SGHNT, CDR2 YYREEE (reference sequence). Trimming removed 5 bases at V and 8 bases at J, with 23 bases between. There are 16 residues in the CDR3. The CDR3 region has the DNA TGTGCCAGCAGATCCGGACAGACCCTCTCCCTCCATGAGCAGTTCTTC. This sequence encodes CASRSGQTLSLHEQFF.

The chain uses TRBV20-1 and TRBJ2-7, with 7 positions matching TRBD1. Germline CDR1 is DFQATT and CDR2 is SNEGSKA (reference sequence). V shed 6 bases, J shed 3 bases, and the junction held 11 bases outside the gene matches. The CDR3 spans 14 residues. CDR3 amino acids: CSATTAGGNYEQYF. The CDR3 nucleotides are TGCAGTGCCACTACGGCAGGGGGTAACTACGAGCAGTACTTC.

The chain recombines TRBV7-6 with TRBJ2-3; D perhaps matches TRBD2 (5 bases). This CDR3 has 17 amino acids. V lost 2 bases and J 5 bases, leaving 20 bases between the germline ends. CDR1 SGHVS and CDR2 FNYEAQ come from the germline V gene. The CDR3 DNA reads TGTGCCAGCAGCTTAACCGGGATCGGTCTCGGACTAGATACGCAGTATTTT. Amino acid sequence: CASSLTGIGLGLDTQYF.

The chain joins TRBV12-3 or TRBV12-4 to TRBJ2-3; D call uncertain. The CDR3 loop spans 12 amino acids. V shed 6 bases and J shed 6 bases, with 10 bases lying between them. The CDR3 DNA reads as TGTGCCAGCAGACCCCTTAGGGATACGCAGTATTTT. This gives the protein CASRPLRDTQYF.

The rearrangement uses TRBV30 and TRBJ1-1, with TRBD1 as a possible D gene (6 bases). Trimming removed 1 base at V and 3 bases at J, with 12 bases between. From germline, CDR1 is GTSNPN and CDR2 SVGIG (reference sequence). The CDR3 spans 14 residues. The CDR3 here is CAWSGKGQHTEAFF. The CDR3 DNA is TGTGCCTGGAGTGGGAAAGGACAGCACACTGAAGCTTTCTTT.

This clonotype was recorded only once. The rearrangement uses TRBV14 and TRBJ2-7; 8 nucleotides align to TRBD1. V gave up 1 base and J gave up 7 bases; unmatched junction bases: 9. Germline V lookup: CDR1 SGHDN, CDR2 FVKESK. CDR3 size: 15 residues. DNA for the CDR3: TGTGCCAGCAGCCAAGCGCGGACAGGGTCGAATGAGCAGTACTTC. Residues: CASSQARTGSNEQYF.

The chain combines TRBV5-6 with TRBJ1-2, with no clear D. CDR3 length equals 12 residues. CDR1 SGHDT and CDR2 YYEEEE come from the germline V gene. V was clipped by 1 base and J by 5 bases, with 6 bases between them. The CDR3 nucleotides read TGTGCCAGCAGCTTGAAGAGGTATGGCTACACCTTC. As protein: CASSLKRYGYTF.

The J gene is TRBJ1-3, the V gene TRBV12-3 or TRBV12-4; D remains unclear. V lost 3 bases to trimming and J lost 3 bases, with 3 bases between them. The CDR3 loop spans 12 amino acids. CDR3 region: CASSLLGNTIYF. In nucleotides, the CDR3 is TGTGCCAGCAGTTTGCTTGGAAACACCATATATTTT.

As for this clonotype: A read error may produce the germline difference seen at one junction end. The chain recombines TRBV7-7 with TRBJ2-5; the match to TRBD1 covers 9 bases. The CDR3 loop spans 20 amino acids. Per germline, CDR1 SSHAT and CDR2 FNYEAQ (reference sequence). CDR3 DNA: TGTGCTAGCAGCTTGTTGCCACCAGAATCCCCCGCGGGACAGGGAAAGACCCAGTACTTC. This gives the protein CASSLLPPESPAGQGKTQYF.

V usage is TRBV6-1 and J usage is TRBJ1-5, with D perhaps matching TRBD1 (5 bases). The germline CDR1 and CDR2 sequences are MNHNS and SASEGT. Trimming cost V 3 bases and J 6 bases, with 15 bases left between them. The CDR3 is made up of 15 amino acids. In nucleotides, the CDR3 is TGTGCCAGCAGTGAGGGGACCAACCGCGCTCAGCCCCAGCATTTT. Translated, it gives CASSEGTNRAQPQHF.

This clonotype was observed once. The chain couples TRBV20-1 to TRBJ2-5, with a tentative D call TRBD1 (5 bases). V shed 2 bases and J shed 5 bases, with 9 bases lying between them. CDR1 and CDR2 from the germline V gene are DFQATT and SNEGSKA (reference sequence). The CDR3 covers 12 residues. CDR3 DNA: TGCAGTGCTAGACCCAGGGTTGAGACCCAGTACTTC. It translates to CSARPRVETQYF.

The CDR3 loop is CSAPSGETQYF. The CDR3 region has the DNA TGCAGTGCTCCTAGCGGAGAGACCCAGTACTTC. V and J are TRBV20-1 and TRBJ2-5; 7 bases agree with TRBD2. Germline V lookup: CDR1 DFQATT, CDR2 SNEGSKA (reference sequence). V trimming: 5 bases; J trimming: 4 bases; junction bases outside the gene matches: 1. The CDR3 runs 11 residues.

The V gene is TRBV12-3 or TRBV12-4, the J gene TRBJ2-1; 12 bases agree with TRBD2. Germline trimming cut 5 bases from V and 3 bases from J; bases unmatched to any gene: 2. The CDR3 extends over 15 amino acids. The CDR3 nucleotides are TGTGCCAGCAGTACACTAGCGGGGGGCTACAATGAGCAGTTCTTC. The encoded protein is CASSTLAGGYNEQFF.

The chain uses TRBV6-6 and TRBJ2-4; the D gene is possibly TRBD2 (5 bases). V was shortened by 3 bases and J by 6 bases, with 15 bases between the two germline ends. The CDR3 covers 15 residues. Germline CDR1 MNHNY, CDR2 SVGAGI (reference sequence). CDR3 sequence: CASSYNNGGRNIQYF. CDR3 nucleotide sequence: TGTGCCAGCAGTTATAACAACGGTGGGAGAAACATTCAGTACTTC.

V and J are TRBV6-2 or TRBV6-3 and TRBJ2-1; TRBD1 is a possible D gene (6 bases). Looked up from germline, CDR1 is MNHEY and CDR2 is SVGEGT. This CDR3 is 14 amino acids long. The V and J ends lost 4 bases and 2 bases respectively, with 9 bases between them. CDR3 in DNA: TGTGCCAGCAGTTTTTGGACAGCCTACAATGAGCAGTTCTTC. Translated, it gives CASSFWTAYNEQFF.

J is TRBJ2-5 and V is TRBV19; TRBD2 matches 9 bases. CDR3 length: 16 amino acids. Trimming at V came to 5 bases and at J to 5 bases, leaving 12 bases not matched to a gene. CDR1 and CDR2 from the germline V gene are LNHDA and SQIVND (reference sequence). The DNA of the CDR3 is TGTGCCAGTAGTCCCCAGGGCGGACTAGCGATGGAGACCCAGTACTTC. Encoded protein: CASSPQGGLAMETQYF.

This chain links TRBV28 with TRBJ2-7; maybe TRBD1 (5 bases). Per the germline V gene, CDR1 is MDHEN and CDR2 is SYDVKM. V gave up 2 bases and J gave up 7 bases, with 15 bases separating them. There are 14 residues in the CDR3. The CDR3 is CASSLVTAHREQYF. In DNA form, the CDR3 reads TGTGCCAGCAGTTTAGTGACAGCTCATCGGGAGCAGTACTTC. Based on the CDR3 plus reference TRBV28 and TRBJ2-7, the full variable domain is DVKVTQSSRYLVKRTGEKVFLECVQDMDHENMFWYRQDPGLGLRLIYFSYDVKMKEKGDIPEGYSVSREKKERFSLILESASTNQTSMYLCASSLVTAHREQYFGPGTRLTVT.

This chain joins TRBV6-2 or TRBV6-3 and TRBJ2-1; TRBD2 matches at 13 bases. J was trimmed by 11 bases and V by 5 bases; bases with no gene match: 6. This CDR3 region has 14 residues. The germline CDR1 and CDR2 sequences are MNHEY and SVGEGT. The CDR3 nucleotides are TGTGCCAGCAGTCCTCCGGGACTAGCGGGGAAGCAGTTCTTC. Translating it yields CASSPPGLAGKQFF.

The rearrangement joins TRBV3-1 to TRBJ2-5; no firm D call. There are 13 residues in the CDR3. Germline V gene data show CDR1 as LGHDT and CDR2 as YNNKEL (reference sequence). Trimming cost V 2 bases and J 5 bases, with 9 bases left between them. CDR3 sequence (DNA): TGTGCCAGCAGCCAATGGCATGCCGAGACCCAGTACTTC. Amino acid sequence: CASSQWHAETQYF.

This sequence joins TRBV12-3 or TRBV12-4 and TRBJ2-2; D uncertain. Trimming shortened V by 7 bases and J by 2 bases, and 5 bases separated the two germline ends. This CDR3 contains 12 residues. Here the CDR3 reads CASKTNTGELFF. DNA for the CDR3: TGTGCCAGCAAGACAAACACCGGGGAGCTGTTTTTT.

V and J are TRBV5-1 and TRBJ1-5; TRBD1 is a possible D gene (5 bases). This CDR3 is built from 14 residues. Per the germline V gene, CDR1 is SGHRS and CDR2 is YFSETQ. V was clipped by 4 bases and J by 7 bases, with 15 bases between them. This CDR3 reads CASSPDSGNQPQHF. The CDR3 region has the DNA TGCGCCAGCAGCCCTGACAGTGGGAACCAGCCCCAGCATTTT.

This chain links TRBV7-9 with TRBJ2-7; D ambiguous. Germline V CDR1 and CDR2: SEHNR, FQNEAQ (reference sequence). Trimming shortened V by 2 bases and J by 5 bases, and 10 bases separated the two germline ends. CDR3 size: 13 residues. CDR3 sequence: CASSLTSYNEQYF. The CDR3 DNA is TGTGCCAGCAGCTTAACCAGTTACAACGAGCAGTACTTC.

CDR3 sequence reads: CASSLEARRTLLDTQYF. Here the CDR3 DNA reads TGTGCCAGCAGCTTGGAGGCTCGGCGGACCCTGTTGGATACGCAGTATTTT. The chain uses TRBV5-4 and TRBJ2-3; D is uncertain. Germline CDR1 is SGHNT and CDR2 is YYREEE (reference sequence). V was trimmed by 0 bases and J by 6 bases, leaving 20 bases between them. This CDR3 is 17 amino acids long.

This clonotype occurred once. CDR3 amino acids: CASSFVDYQETQYF. For the CDR3, the DNA is TGCGCCAGCAGCTTTGTCGACTACCAAGAGACCCAGTACTTC. The chain couples TRBV5-1 to TRBJ2-5; D gene uncertain. Trimming took off 2 bases at V and 0 bases at J, with 8 bases between the two ends. Germline V gene data show CDR1 as SGHRS and CDR2 as YFSETQ. The CDR3 spans 14 residues.

This clonotype has just one count. V gene TRBV20-1 combines with J gene TRBJ2-2; tentative D call: TRBD2 (5 bases). The germline gives CDR1 DFQATT, CDR2 SNEGSKA (reference sequence). The CDR3 extends over 13 amino acids. V lost 5 bases to trimming and J lost 6 bases, with 13 bases between them. The CDR3 DNA follows: TGCAGTGCTGGCAGAGGAGGATCCGGGGAGCTGTTTTTT. Its protein product is CSAGRGGSGELFF.

The chain employs TRBV7-8 and TRBJ1-2; D possibly corresponds to TRBD1 (5 bases). Germline CDR1 reads SGHVS; CDR2 reads FQNEAQ. There are 14 residues in the CDR3. V lost 7 bases and J lost 4, with 16 bases in between. CDR3 DNA sequence: TGTGCCAGCACCCCTGGCCCGGGGCCCTATGGCTACACCTTC. It yields the protein CASTPGPGPYGYTF.

The chain recombines TRBV29-1 with TRBJ2-6, with 7 bases fitting TRBD2. CDR3 length: 20 residues. The V gene end was trimmed by 0 bases and the J gene end by 2 bases; junction bases not matched to a gene: 16. CDR1 is SQVTM, CDR2 ANQGSEA, per germline. The CDR3 DNA reads as TGCAGCGTTGAAGATCCCCGGGGAGGGTTTTATGATACTGGGGCCAACGTCCTGACTTTC. Translation: CSVEDPRGGFYDTGANVLTF.